This T cell receptor (beta chain) was retrieved from a study of shared clonotypes between healthy human individuals. Findings and caveats of the study: Even with large depth, rarefaction showed that sorted-subset sequencing was incomplete.

The assay was immunoSEQ multiplex PCR, and TCRdb's table has in-frame clones only and misses some. The sample has about 2.4 million clones; 90% to 95% are singletons. This clone was seen only a few times. Its antigen is still unknown. Trimming left V 3 bases short and J 1 base short, with 15 bases between. CDR1 is GTSNPN, CDR2 SVGIG, per germline (reference sequence). The CDR3 length is 15 residues. This chain joins TRBV30 and TRBJ1-1; D is undetermined. The source material was naive CD4+ T cells from PBMCs. Described subset: CD45RA+ positively selected. The receptor comes from a man aged 18 to 35 in good health. Some clones in this sample may be carry-over from other donors' samples. CDR3 region: CAWRAPGGRNTEAFF. The CDR3 DNA is TGTGCCTGGAGAGCCCCCGGCGGGAGGAACACTGAAGCTTTCTTT.